One and the same sample provided the 16 T cell receptor beta chains below, sequenced in a study of OX40 agonist ivuxolimab in advanced cancers. TCRdb's table, derived via immunoSEQ multiplex PCR, lists solely in-frame clones and lacks some. This table holds about 34,000 clones, approximately 89% found once. The sample consisted of CD4+ or CD8+ T cells sorted from blood, taken in a trial of the OX40 agonist ivuxolimab. These receptor sequences come from an adult with an advanced solid tumor such as melanoma, head and neck, liver or kidney cancer.

V is TRBV27 and J is TRBJ1-6; D perhaps matches TRBD1 (5 bases). Trimming shortened V by 5 bases and J by 11 bases, and 16 bases separated the two germline ends. The germline V gene has CDR1 MNHEY and CDR2 SMNVEV (reference sequence). This CDR3 comprises 14 residues. The CDR3 here is CASSPRMGTTPLHF. The DNA for the CDR3 is TGTGCCAGCAGTCCCAGGATGGGGACTACACCCCTCCACTTT.

This chain links TRBV5-4 with TRBJ1-2, with D unclear. Per germline, CDR1 SGHNT and CDR2 YYREEE (reference sequence). The CDR3 contains 15 residues. The V end was cut by 1 base, the J end by 7 bases, with 17 bases between. The DNA for the CDR3 is TGTGCCAGCAGCTTGTGGTCCAGTCCCCCGAGTGGCTACACCTTC. As protein: CASSLWSSPPSGYTF.

The chain links TRBV9 to TRBJ1-2, with D hard to call. This CDR3 contains 16 residues. Germline values: CDR1 SGDLS, CDR2 YYNGEE. V was trimmed by 4 bases and J by 0 bases, leaving 16 bases between them. This CDR3 reads CASSSLPQTSNYGYTF. CDR3 nucleotides: TGTGCCAGCAGCAGCCTCCCACAGACTTCTAACTATGGCTACACCTTC.

J is TRBJ2-1 and V is TRBV7-6; 8 nucleotides match TRBD2. This CDR3 is 20 amino acids long. Trimming took 4 bases from V and 4 from J; bases not matched to a gene: 21. Germline CDR1 and CDR2: SGHVS and FNYEAQ. CDR3 coding DNA: TGTGCCAGCAGCTACGCATCCGGGACTAGAAAACCCCCTATATACAATGAGCAGTTCTTC. Translated, it gives CASSYASGTRKPPIYNEQFF.

This clone was observed a handful of times. The chain links TRBV28 to TRBJ2-7; 8 nucleotides align to TRBD1. Losses at the gene ends were 7 bases for V and 5 bases for J; bases not matched to a gene: 4. The CDR3 totals 12 residues. Germline V lookup: CDR1 MDHEN, CDR2 SYDVKM. The CDR3 reads CASTDRVHEQYF. The DNA for the CDR3 is TGTGCCAGCACGGACAGGGTCCACGAGCAGTACTTC.

The V gene is TRBV19, the J gene TRBJ2-2; 14 positions agree with TRBD2. CDR3 length equals 17 residues. V dropped 6 bases and J dropped 0; count of bases not matched to a gene: 3. The germline V gene encodes CDR1 LNHDA and CDR2 SQIVND (reference sequence). The CDR3 DNA reads TGTGCCAGTAGGGGACTAGCGGGAGATGCGAACACCGGGGAGCTGTTTTTT. Translated: CASRGLAGDANTGELFF.

The rearrangement links TRBV11-3 to TRBJ2-3; 8 positions agree with TRBD2. The trim removed 5 bases at V and 1 base at J, leaving 5 bases unmatched. Germline V gene lookup returns CDR1 SGHNT and CDR2 YENEEA. The CDR3 is made up of 15 amino acids. CDR3 sequence (DNA): TGTGCCAGCAGCCCTCGGGAGGGCCGCACAGATACGCAGTATTTT. Amino acid sequence: CASSPREGRTDTQYF.

V usage is TRBV18 and J usage is TRBJ1-1, with D tentatively TRBD1 (5 bases). The CDR3 consists of 16 residues. V was pared by 4 bases and J by 0 bases, with 15 bases between. From germline, CDR1 is KGHSH and CDR2 LQKENI. The CDR3 sequence is CASSQTDGGLNTEAFF. Here the CDR3 DNA reads TGTGCCAGCTCACAGACAGACGGTGGGCTGAACACTGAAGCTTTCTTT. Together with reference TRBV18 and TRBJ1-1, the CDR3 gives the full variable domain: NAGVMQNPRHLVRRRGQEARLRCSPMKGHSHVYWYRQLPEEGLKFMVYLQKENIIDESGMPKERFSAEFPKEGPSILRIQQVVRGDSAAYFCASSQTDGGLNTEAFFGQGTRLTVV.

J is TRBJ1-2 and V is TRBV6-5, with TRBD1 as a possible D gene (6 bases). The CDR3 sequence is 12 residues long. Trimming cost V 5 bases and J 4 bases, with 8 bases left between them. CDR1 is MNHEY and CDR2 is SVGAGI in the germline V gene. CDR3 DNA sequence: TGTGCCAGCAGTGTGGACAGCTATGGCTACACCTTC. This gives the protein CASSVDSYGYTF.

The V call is TRBV1, the J call TRBJ2-3; the D segment call TRBD2 is taken from the table without a DNA check. TRBV1 is a known pseudogene. The length of the CDR3 is 14 residues. The CDR3 spells CTSSQDLAGDTQYF. The CDR3 bases are TGCACCAGCAGCCAAGACTTAGCGGGAGATACGCAGTATTTT.

This chain links TRBV5-4 with TRBJ1-2; no clear D gene. The CDR3 contains 14 residues. With 2 bases removed from V and 4 bases from J, the gap between germline ends came to 12 bases. CDR1 and CDR2 from the germline V gene are SGHNT and YYREEE (reference sequence). The DNA for the CDR3 is TGTGCCAGCAGCTTAAAGACCATGGCCTATGGCTACACCTTC. Translated, it gives CASSLKTMAYGYTF.

Turning to this clone: The same CDR3 can be traced to other DNA sequences in this sample. V usage is TRBV18 and J usage is TRBJ2-3; no reliable D call. The CDR3 length is 12 residues. Germline V CDR1 and CDR2: KGHSH, LQKENI. Trimming took off 2 bases at V and 3 bases at J, with 3 bases between the two ends. CDR3 in amino acids: CASSPSTDTQYF. The CDR3 DNA follows: TGTGCCAGCTCACCAAGTACAGATACGCAGTATTTT.

This sequence joins TRBV7-6 and TRBJ2-2; 14 nucleotides align to TRBD2. The V gene's germline CDR1 is SGHVS and CDR2 FNYEAQ. With V trimmed by 5 bases and J by 7 bases, 6 bases remained unmatched. CDR3 length: 16 amino acids. In nucleotides, the CDR3 is TGTGCCAGCAGCCTGGGACTAGCGGGAGTGAGCGGGGAGCTGTTTTTT. Encoded protein: CASSLGLAGVSGELFF.

The chain is built from TRBV29-1 and TRBJ1-2; no reliable D call. This CDR3 contains 12 residues. Trimming pared 0 bases from V and 4 bases from J, leaving 6 bases between. The germline V gene encodes CDR1 SQVTM and CDR2 ANQGSEA. DNA for the CDR3: TGCAGCGTTGAAGATCACAGCTATGGCTACACCTTC. Translated: CSVEDHSYGYTF.

The chain recombines TRBV4-2 with TRBJ2-1; tentative D call: TRBD2 (6 bases). The germline V gene encodes CDR1 LGHNA and CDR2 YNFKEQ. With 1 base removed from V and 0 bases from J, the gap between germline ends came to 16 bases. This CDR3 has 18 residues. The CDR3 DNA sequence: TGTGCCAGCAGCCAAGGCCCAGGTGGGCGGGGCTCCTACAATGAGCAGTTCTTC. Translated, it gives CASSQGPGGRGSYNEQFF.

The chain carries TRBV5-1 and TRBJ2-5, with D possibly matching TRBD1 (7 bases). Between the trimmed V and J ends, which lost 1 base and 3 bases, there was a span of 13 bases. CDR3 length equals 15 residues. The germline V gene encodes CDR1 SGHRS and CDR2 YFSETQ. CDR3 amino acids: CASSLFGGTEETQYF. CDR3 bases: TGCGCCAGCAGCTTGTTTGGCGGGACAGAAGAGACCCAGTACTTC.